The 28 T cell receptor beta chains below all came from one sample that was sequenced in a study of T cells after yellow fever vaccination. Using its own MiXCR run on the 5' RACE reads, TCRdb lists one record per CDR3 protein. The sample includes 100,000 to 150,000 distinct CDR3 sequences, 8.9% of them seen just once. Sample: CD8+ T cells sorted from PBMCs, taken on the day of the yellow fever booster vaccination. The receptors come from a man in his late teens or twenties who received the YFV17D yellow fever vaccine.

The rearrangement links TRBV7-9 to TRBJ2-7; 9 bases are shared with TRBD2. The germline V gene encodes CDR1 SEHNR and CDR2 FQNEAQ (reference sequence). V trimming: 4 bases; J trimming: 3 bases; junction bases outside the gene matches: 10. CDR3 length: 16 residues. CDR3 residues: CASSSPGLAPFYEQYV. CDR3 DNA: TGTGCCAGCAGCTCACCGGGACTAGCCCCTTTCTACGAGCAGTACGTC.

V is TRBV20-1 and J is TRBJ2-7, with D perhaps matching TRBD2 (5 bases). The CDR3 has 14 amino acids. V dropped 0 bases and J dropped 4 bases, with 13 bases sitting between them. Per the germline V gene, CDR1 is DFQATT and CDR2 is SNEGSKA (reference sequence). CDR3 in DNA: TGCAGTGCTAGAGATGAGGGTGTAGGGTACGAGCAGTACTTC. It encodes CSARDEGVGYEQYF.

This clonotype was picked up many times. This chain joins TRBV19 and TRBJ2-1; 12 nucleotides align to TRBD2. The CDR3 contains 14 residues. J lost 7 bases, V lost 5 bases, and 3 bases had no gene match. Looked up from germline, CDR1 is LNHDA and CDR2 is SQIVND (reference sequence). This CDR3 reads CASSPGLAGNEQFF. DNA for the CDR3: TGTGCCAGTAGTCCTGGACTAGCGGGGAATGAGCAGTTCTTC.

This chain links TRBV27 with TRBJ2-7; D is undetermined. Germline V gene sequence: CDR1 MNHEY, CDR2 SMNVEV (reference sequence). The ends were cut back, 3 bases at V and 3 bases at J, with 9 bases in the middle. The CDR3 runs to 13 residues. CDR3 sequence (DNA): TGTGCCAGCAGTTTTGGCAGGTTCTACGAGCAGTACGTC. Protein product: CASSFGRFYEQYV.

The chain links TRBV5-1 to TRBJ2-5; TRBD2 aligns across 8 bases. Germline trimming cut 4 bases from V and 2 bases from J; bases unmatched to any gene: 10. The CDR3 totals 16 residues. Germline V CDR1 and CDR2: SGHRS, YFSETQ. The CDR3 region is CASSPLQRGIQETQYF. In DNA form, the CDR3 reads TGCGCCAGCAGCCCTCTTCAGCGGGGGATTCAAGAGACCCAGTACTTC.

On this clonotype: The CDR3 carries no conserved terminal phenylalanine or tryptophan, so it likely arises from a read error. This chain's CDR3 is CASSYSSAGELFC. CDR3 in DNA: TGTGCCAGCAGTTACTCCAGCGCCGGGGAGCTGTTTTGT. This sequence joins TRBV6-2 or TRBV6-3 and TRBJ2-2; D is unclear. The CDR3 is 13 residues long. Germline CDR1 reads MNHEY; CDR2 reads SVGEGT. V was clipped by 0 bases and J by 6 bases, with 5 bases between them.

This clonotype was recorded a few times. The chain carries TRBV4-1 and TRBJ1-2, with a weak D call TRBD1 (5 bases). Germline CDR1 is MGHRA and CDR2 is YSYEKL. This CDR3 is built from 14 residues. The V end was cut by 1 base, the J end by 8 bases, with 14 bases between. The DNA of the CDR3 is TGCGCCAGCAGCCAAGCAGCTTCCGGGGACGGCTACACCTTC. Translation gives CASSQAASGDGYTF.

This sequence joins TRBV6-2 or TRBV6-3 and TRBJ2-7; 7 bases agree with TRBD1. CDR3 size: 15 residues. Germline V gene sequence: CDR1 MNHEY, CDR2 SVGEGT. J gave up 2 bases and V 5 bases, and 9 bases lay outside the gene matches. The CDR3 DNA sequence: TGTGCCAGCAGTCTAACCGGGACAGAGACCTACGAGCAGTACGTC. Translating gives CASSLTGTETYEQYV.

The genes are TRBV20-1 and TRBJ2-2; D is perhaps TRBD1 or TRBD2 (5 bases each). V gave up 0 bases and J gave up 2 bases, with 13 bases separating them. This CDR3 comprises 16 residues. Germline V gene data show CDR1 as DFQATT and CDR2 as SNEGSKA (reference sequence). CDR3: CSARDPPGGNTGELFF. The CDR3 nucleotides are TGCAGTGCTAGAGACCCGCCTGGGGGAAACACCGGGGAGCTGTTTTTT.

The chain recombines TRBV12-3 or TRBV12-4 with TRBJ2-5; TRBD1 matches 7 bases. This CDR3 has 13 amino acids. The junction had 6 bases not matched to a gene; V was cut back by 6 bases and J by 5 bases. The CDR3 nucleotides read TGTGCCAGCAGCGAACAGGGGTCGGAGACCCAGTACTTC. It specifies CASSEQGSETQYF.

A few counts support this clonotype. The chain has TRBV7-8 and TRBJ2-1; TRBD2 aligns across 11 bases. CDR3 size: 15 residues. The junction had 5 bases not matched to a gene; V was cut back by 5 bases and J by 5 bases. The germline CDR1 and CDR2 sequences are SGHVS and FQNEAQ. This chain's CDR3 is CASSPAGLADNEQFF. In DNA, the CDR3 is TGTGCCAGCAGCCCCGCGGGACTAGCGGACAATGAGCAGTTCTTC.

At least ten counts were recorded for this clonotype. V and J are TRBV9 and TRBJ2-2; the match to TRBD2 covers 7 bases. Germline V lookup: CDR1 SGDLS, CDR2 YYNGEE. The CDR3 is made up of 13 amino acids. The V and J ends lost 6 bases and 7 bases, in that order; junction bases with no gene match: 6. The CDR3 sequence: CASTPSGGGELFF. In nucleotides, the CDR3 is TGTGCCAGCACCCCATCGGGGGGCGGGGAGCTGTTTTTT.

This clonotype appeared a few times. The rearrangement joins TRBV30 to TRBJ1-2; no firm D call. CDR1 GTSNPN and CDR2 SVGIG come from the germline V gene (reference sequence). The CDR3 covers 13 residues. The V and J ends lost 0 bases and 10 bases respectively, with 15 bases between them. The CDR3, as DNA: TGTGCCTGGAGTGTACGAGGGTCCGTTGCCTACACCTTC. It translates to CAWSVRGSVAYTF.

In nucleotides, the CDR3 is TGTGCCACCAGCAGAGAGGCTGGCGTTTCAGATACGCAGTATTTT. Its translation is CATSREAGVSDTQYF. The chain recombines TRBV15 with TRBJ2-3, with D hard to call. CDR1 and CDR2 from the germline V gene are LNHNV and YYDKDF (reference sequence). V gave up 0 bases and J gave up 4 bases, with 11 bases separating them. The CDR3 is made up of 15 amino acids.

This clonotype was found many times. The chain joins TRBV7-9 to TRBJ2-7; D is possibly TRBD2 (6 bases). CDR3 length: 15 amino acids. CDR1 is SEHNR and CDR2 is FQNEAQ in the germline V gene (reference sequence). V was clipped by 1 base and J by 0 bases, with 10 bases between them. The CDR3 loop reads CASSLVIGSSYEQYF. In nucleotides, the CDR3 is TGTGCCAGCAGCTTAGTCATCGGGAGCTCCTACGAGCAGTACTTC. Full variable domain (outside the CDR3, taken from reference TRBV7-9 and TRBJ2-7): DTGVSQNPRHKITKRGQNVTFRCDPISEHNRLYWYRQTLGQGPEFLTYFQNEAQLEKSRLLSDRFSAERPKGSFSTLEIQRTEQGDSAMYLCASSLVIGSSYEQYFGPGTRLTVT.

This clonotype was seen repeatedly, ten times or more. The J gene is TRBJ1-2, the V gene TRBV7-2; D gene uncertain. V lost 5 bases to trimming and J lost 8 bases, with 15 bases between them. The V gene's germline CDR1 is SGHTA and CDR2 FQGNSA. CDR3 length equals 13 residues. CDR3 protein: CASSKLTFEGYTF. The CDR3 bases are TGTGCCAGCAGCAAACTTACCTTCGAGGGCTACACCTTC.

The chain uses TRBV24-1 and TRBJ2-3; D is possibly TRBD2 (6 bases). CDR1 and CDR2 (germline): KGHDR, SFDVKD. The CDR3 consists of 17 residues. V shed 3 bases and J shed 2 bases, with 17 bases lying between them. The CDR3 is CATSDALRGGDTDTQYF. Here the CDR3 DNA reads TGTGCCACCAGTGATGCTTTGAGGGGAGGAGACACAGATACGCAGTATTTT.

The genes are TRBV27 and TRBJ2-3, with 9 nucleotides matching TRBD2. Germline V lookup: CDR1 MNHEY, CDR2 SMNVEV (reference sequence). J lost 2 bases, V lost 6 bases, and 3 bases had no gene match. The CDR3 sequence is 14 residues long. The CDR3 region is CASRPSGVTDTQYF. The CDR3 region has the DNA TGTGCCAGCAGACCTAGCGGGGTCACAGATACGCAGTATTTT.

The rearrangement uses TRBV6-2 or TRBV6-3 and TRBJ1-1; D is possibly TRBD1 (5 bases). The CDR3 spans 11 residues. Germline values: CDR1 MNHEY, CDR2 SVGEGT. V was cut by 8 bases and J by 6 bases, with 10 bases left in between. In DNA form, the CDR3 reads TGTGCCAGCCTGGAGGGACCTGAAGCTTTCTTT. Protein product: CASLEGPEAFF.

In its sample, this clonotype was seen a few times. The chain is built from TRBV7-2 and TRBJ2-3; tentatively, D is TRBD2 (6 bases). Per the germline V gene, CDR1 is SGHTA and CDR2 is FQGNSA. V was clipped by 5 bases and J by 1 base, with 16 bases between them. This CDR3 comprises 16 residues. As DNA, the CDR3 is TGTGCCAGCAGCCCCGGGAGAGGGGATCGCACAGATACGCAGTATTTT. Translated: CASSPGRGDRTDTQYF.

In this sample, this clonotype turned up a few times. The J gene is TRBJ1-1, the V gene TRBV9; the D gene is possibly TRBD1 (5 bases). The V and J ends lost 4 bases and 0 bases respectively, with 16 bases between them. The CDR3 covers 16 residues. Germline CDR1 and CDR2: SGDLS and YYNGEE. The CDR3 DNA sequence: TGTGCCAGCAGCATGTCCCGGGACGGTATGAACACTGAAGCTTTCTTT. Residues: CASSMSRDGMNTEAFF.

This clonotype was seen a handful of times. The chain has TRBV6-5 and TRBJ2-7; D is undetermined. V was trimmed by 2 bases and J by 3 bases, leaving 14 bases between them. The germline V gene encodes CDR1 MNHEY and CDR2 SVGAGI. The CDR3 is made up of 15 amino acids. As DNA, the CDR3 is TGTGCCAGCAGTTACGGTCGCATGGTGGGCTACGAGCAGTACTTC. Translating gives CASSYGRMVGYEQYF.

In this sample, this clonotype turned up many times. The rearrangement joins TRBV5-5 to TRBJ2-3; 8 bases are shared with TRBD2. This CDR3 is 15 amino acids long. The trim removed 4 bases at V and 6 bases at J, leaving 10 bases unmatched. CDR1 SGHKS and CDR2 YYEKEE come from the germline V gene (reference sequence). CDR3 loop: CASSLPGLGMDTQYF. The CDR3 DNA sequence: TGTGCCAGCAGCCTCCCGGGACTAGGGATGGATACGCAGTATTTT.

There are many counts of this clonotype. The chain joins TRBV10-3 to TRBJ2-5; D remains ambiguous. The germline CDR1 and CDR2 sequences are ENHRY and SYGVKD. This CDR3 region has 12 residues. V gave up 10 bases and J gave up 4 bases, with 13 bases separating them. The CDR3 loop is CATGDGVETQYF. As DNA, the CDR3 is TGTGCCACCGGAGATGGGGTAGAGACCCAGTACTTC.

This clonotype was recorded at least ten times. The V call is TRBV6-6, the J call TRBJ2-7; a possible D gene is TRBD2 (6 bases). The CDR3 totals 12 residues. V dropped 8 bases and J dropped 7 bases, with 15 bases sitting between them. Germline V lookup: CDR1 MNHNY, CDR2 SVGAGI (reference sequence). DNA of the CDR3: TGTGCCAGCTCCTGGGAGGCGGGGGAGCAGTACGTC. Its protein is CASSWEAGEQYV.

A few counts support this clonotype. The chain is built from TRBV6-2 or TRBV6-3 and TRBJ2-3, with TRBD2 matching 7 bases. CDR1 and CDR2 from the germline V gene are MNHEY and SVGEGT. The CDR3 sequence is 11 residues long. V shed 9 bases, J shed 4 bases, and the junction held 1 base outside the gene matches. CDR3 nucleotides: TGTGCCAGAGCGGGGTCAGATACGCAGTATTTT. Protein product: CARAGSDTQYF.

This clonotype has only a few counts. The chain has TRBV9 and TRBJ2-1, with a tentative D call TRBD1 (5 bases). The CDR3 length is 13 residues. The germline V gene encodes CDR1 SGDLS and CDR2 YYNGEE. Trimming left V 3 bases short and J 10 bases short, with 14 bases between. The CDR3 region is CASSASPKGEQFF. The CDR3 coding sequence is TGTGCCAGCAGCGCATCACCCAAGGGGGAGCAGTTCTTC.

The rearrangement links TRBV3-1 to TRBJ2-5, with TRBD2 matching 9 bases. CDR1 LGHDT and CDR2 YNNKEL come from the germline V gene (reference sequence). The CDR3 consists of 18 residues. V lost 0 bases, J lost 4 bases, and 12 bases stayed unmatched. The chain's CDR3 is CASSQEGSGGPLGETQYF. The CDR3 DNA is TGTGCCAGCAGCCAAGAAGGCAGCGGGGGGCCGCTCGGAGAGACCCAGTACTTC.